Listed here is a single TCR beta chain. Its target is unknown. CDR3 length equals 15 residues. With 0 bases removed from V and 6 bases from J, the gap between germline ends came to 14 bases. CDR1 and CDR2 (germline): MNHEY, SVGAGI. The data originate from a study of T cell repertoires in cytomegalovirus infection. Background on the study: Public TCR beta signatures were indicative of both CMV infection and a matching HLA type.

TCRdb called the reads again in MiXCR, with one record for every CDR3 protein. Of fewer than 130,000 distinct CDR3 sequences listed, roughly 40% are singletons. The genes are TRBV6-5 and TRBJ1-2; D perhaps matches TRBD1 (6 bases). Sequenced here: CD8+ T cells from cultured PBMCs, sampled from culture after CMV antigen stimulation. This receptor was obtained from a human donor in good health (CMV status not recorded). Some clones in this sample may be carry-over from other donors' samples. Written as DNA, the CDR3 is TGTGCCAGCAGTTACTCACACAGGGATCTCAATGGCTACACCTTC. This codes for CASSYSHRDLNGYTF.